One sample yielded the 9 T cell receptor beta chains listed below, sequenced in a study of shared clonotypes between healthy human individuals. Profiling relied on immunoSEQ multiplex PCR, and the TCRdb table lists in-frame clones only, not all of them. Of about 2.2 million clones detected, about 93% appear once; the ten largest clones hold about 1.7%. CD45RO-negative CD8 cells positively selected for CCR7 made up the naive population, which excluded terminally differentiated effector memory CD45RA+ cells. Sequences were obtained from naive CD8+ T cells from PBMCs. These receptors were obtained from a man between 18 and 35 years old in good health. Some clones in this sample may be carry-over from other donors' samples.

In DNA, the CDR3 is TGTGCCAGCAGCGTCGAAAGCTATGGCTACACCTTC. It yields the protein CASSVESYGYTF. This chain uses TRBV7-9 with TRBJ1-2; D unclear. This CDR3 spans 12 amino acids. V lost 5 bases and J 4 bases, leaving 8 bases between the germline ends. Germline values: CDR1 SEHNR, CDR2 FQNEAQ (reference sequence).

V usage is TRBV9 and J usage is TRBJ1-4; D call uncertain. Trimming shortened V by 0 bases and J by 3 bases, and 12 bases separated the two germline ends. From germline, CDR1 is SGDLS and CDR2 YYNGEE. This CDR3 contains 16 residues. CDR3: CASSVGLLVSNEKLFF. The CDR3, as DNA: TGTGCCAGCAGCGTAGGACTTCTTGTGTCTAATGAAAAACTGTTTTTT.

V is TRBV7-6 and J is TRBJ1-5, with D hard to call. CDR1 and CDR2 (germline): SGHVS, FNYEAQ. V lost 2 bases and J lost 3, with 11 bases in between. This CDR3 comprises 15 residues. The CDR3 DNA sequence: TGTGCCAGCAGCTTAAGAGACGGCCCCAATCAGCCCCAGCATTTT. It encodes CASSLRDGPNQPQHF.

This clone was seen only once. The CDR3 region has the DNA TGTGCCAGCAGTAGACCAGCCGGGAGAGGTGCAGATACGCAGTATTTT. Protein sequence: CASSRPAGRGADTQYF. The chain carries TRBV7-9 and TRBJ2-3, with a tentative D call TRBD2 (6 bases). The CDR3 runs 16 residues. The V end was cut by 6 bases, the J end by 4 bases, with 20 bases between. Germline V gene data show CDR1 as SEHNR and CDR2 as FQNEAQ (reference sequence).

V gene TRBV29-1 combines with J gene TRBJ1-1; possibly TRBD1 for D (5 bases). This CDR3 region has 14 residues. V dropped 4 bases and J dropped 2 bases, with 14 bases sitting between them. Germline CDR1 and CDR2: SQVTM and ANQGSEA. CDR3 sequence (DNA): TGCAGCGTTGGCCCAGGACACCATAACACTGAAGCTTTCTTT. Protein: CSVGPGHHNTEAFF. Variable domain in full (rest from reference TRBV29-1 and TRBJ1-1): SAVISQKPSRDICQRGTSLTIQCQVDSQVTMMFWYRQQPGQSLTLIATANQGSEATYESGFVIDKFPISRPNLTFSTLTVSNMSPEDSSIYLCSVGPGHHNTEAFFGQGTRLTVV.

In this sample, this clone turned up once. The chain joins TRBV6-6 to TRBJ2-2; 7 positions agree with TRBD2. The CDR3 has 15 amino acids. Germline CDR1 MNHNY, CDR2 SVGAGI (reference sequence). J gave up 4 bases and V 2 bases, and 4 bases lay outside the gene matches. CDR3: CASSYVGGTTGELFF. The CDR3 region has the DNA TGTGCCAGCAGTTACGTGGGGGGGACCACCGGGGAGCTGTTTTTT.

This clone occurred once. The V gene is TRBV19, the J gene TRBJ2-3; TRBD2 matches at 8 bases. Trimming took 1 base from V and 4 from J; bases not matched to a gene: 4. Germline V lookup: CDR1 LNHDA, CDR2 SQIVND (reference sequence). This CDR3 contains 15 residues. The CDR3 coding sequence is TGTGCCAGTAGTATAGTTCCGGGAGGGGCAGATACGCAGTATTTT. Residues: CASSIVPGGADTQYF.

Points on this clone: Within the sample, other DNA sequences also encode this same CDR3. This chain links TRBV27 with TRBJ1-2; tentatively, D is TRBD1 (5 bases). The CDR3 has 14 residues. Germline assignment: CDR1 MNHEY and CDR2 SMNVEV (reference sequence). V gave up 3 bases and J gave up 0 bases, with 8 bases separating them. For the CDR3, the DNA is TGTGCCAGCAGTTTCCAGGGAGCTAACTATGGCTACACCTTC. Translation: CASSFQGANYGYTF.

V usage is TRBV7-2 and J usage is TRBJ1-1, with D unresolved. The CDR3 loop spans 17 amino acids. Germline CDR1 and CDR2: SGHTA and FQGNSA. The V gene lost 7 bases and the J gene lost 5 bases, with 26 bases spanning the gap. The CDR3 region is CASIPFPGMVGRTEAFF. CDR3 coding DNA: TGTGCCAGCATCCCTTTTCCGGGAATGGTGGGCAGAACTGAAGCTTTCTTT.